The 25 T cell receptor beta chains listed next were all sequenced from one sample in a study of shared clonotypes between healthy human individuals. Only in-frame clones appear in the TCRdb table, and some are missing; sequencing was by immunoSEQ multiplex PCR. The repertoire holds about 490,000 clones, more than 65% seen once, with about 13% in the top ten. The sample was PBMCs. The receptors here all came from a woman in her forties in good health. Some clones in this sample may be carry-over from other donors' samples.

This chain connects TRBV9 to TRBJ2-2; 9 bases align to TRBD2. Trimming removed 0 bases from V and 5 bases from J; junction bases left unmatched: 2. CDR3 length: 15 residues. Germline V gene lookup returns CDR1 SGDLS and CDR2 YYNGEE. CDR3 loop: CASSVASGMTGELFF. The DNA for the CDR3 is TGTGCCAGCAGCGTAGCTAGCGGGATGACCGGGGAGCTGTTTTTT.

V usage is TRBV29-1 and J usage is TRBJ1-2; D is unclear. Germline V gene data show CDR1 as SQVTM and CDR2 as ANQGSEA. V was clipped by 4 bases and J by 6 bases, with 6 bases between them. The CDR3 totals 10 residues. The CDR3 bases are TGCAGCGTTGGGACCCATGGCTACACCTTC. Encoded protein: CSVGTHGYTF.

The J gene is TRBJ2-1, the V gene TRBV7-9; 7 bases align to TRBD1. Germline V lookup: CDR1 SEHNR, CDR2 FQNEAQ (reference sequence). Unmatched junction bases numbered 1, after V lost 3 bases and J lost 8 bases. This CDR3 spans 12 amino acids. CDR3 in amino acids: CASSFTGDEQFF. DNA for the CDR3: TGTGCCAGCAGCTTTACAGGGGATGAGCAGTTCTTC.

The J gene is TRBJ2-7, the V gene TRBV6-6; the match to TRBD2 covers 10 bases. CDR1 and CDR2 from the germline V gene are MNHNY and SVGAGI (reference sequence). V shed 5 bases, J shed 4 bases, and the junction held 8 bases outside the gene matches. This CDR3 region has 15 residues. This chain's CDR3 is CASSDKLAGIYEQYF. As DNA, the CDR3 is TGTGCCAGCAGTGACAAACTAGCGGGGATATACGAGCAGTACTTC.

Of note for this clone: This likely came from a read error, as a far larger clone is one base away. The rearrangement uses TRBV7-9 and TRBJ2-3; 14 nucleotides align to TRBD2. V lost 5 bases, J lost 7 bases, and 11 bases stayed unmatched. The CDR3 is 17 amino acids. In germline, CDR1 is SEHNR, CDR2 FQNEAQ (reference sequence). CDR3 region: CASSPKGLAGASYTQYF. The CDR3 DNA follows: TGTGCCAGCAGCCCAAAGGGACTAGCGGGAGCTTCGTATACGCAGTATTTT.

The sample holds a few counts of this clone. A read error likely explains this, since a far larger clone differs by one base. Other DNA variants within this sample encode the same CDR3. The V gene is TRBV10-3, the J gene TRBJ2-7; a possible D gene is TRBD2 (5 bases). The V end lost 6 bases, the J end lost 3 bases, and 12 bases lay between the germline ends. The germline V gene encodes CDR1 ENHRY and CDR2 SYGVKD. The CDR3 is 13 residues long. The CDR3 loop reads CAIRDPGGYEQYF. CDR3 bases: TGTGCCATCAGGGACCCTGGAGGCTACGAGCAGTACTTC.

The chain joins TRBV5-1 to TRBJ2-2, with D possibly matching TRBD2 (6 bases). The CDR3 is 15 residues long. V lost 6 bases and J 3 bases, leaving 15 bases between the germline ends. Germline-derived CDR1 and CDR2 are SGHRS and YFSETQ. The CDR3 loop is CASTLGGGDTGELFF. DNA for the CDR3: TGCGCCAGCACTCTGGGCGGCGGGGACACCGGGGAGCTGTTTTTT.

The genes are TRBV15 and TRBJ1-3; D is possibly TRBD1 (5 bases). CDR1 and CDR2 from the germline V gene are LNHNV and YYDKDF (reference sequence). The V end was cut by 8 bases, the J end by 2 bases, with 19 bases between. The CDR3 covers 16 residues. CDR3 amino acids: CATGKVRATPGNTIYF. The CDR3 nucleotides read TGTGCCACCGGGAAGGTCAGGGCTACTCCTGGAAACACCATATATTTT.

A note on this clone: A single base is all that separates this from a far larger clone, so a read error is likely. The same CDR3 arises from other DNA sequences in this sample as well. The rearrangement joins TRBV7-2 to TRBJ2-5; 9 positions agree with TRBD2. Trimming took 3 bases from V and 5 from J; bases not matched to a gene: 4. This CDR3 is built from 14 residues. CDR1 and CDR2 from the germline V gene are SGHTA and FQGNSA. The CDR3 spells CASSFSGSQETQYF. The DNA for the CDR3 is TGTGCCAGCAGCTTTAGCGGGAGCCAGGAGACCCAGTACTTC.

This clone was seen just once. The chain recombines TRBV27 with TRBJ1-4; D remains ambiguous. The germline V gene has CDR1 MNHEY and CDR2 SMNVEV (reference sequence). Trimming took off 6 bases at V and 7 bases at J, with 21 bases between the two ends. This CDR3 is 16 amino acids long. CDR3 loop: CASRTLGGLVLEKLFF. In DNA form, the CDR3 reads TGTGCCAGCAGGACACTTGGAGGACTGGTACTTGAAAAACTGTTTTTT. The full variable domain, its missing parts supplied by reference TRBV27 and TRBJ1-4, is EAQVTQNPRYLITVTGKKLTVTCSQNMNHEYMSWYRQDPGLGLRQIYYSMNVEVTDKGDVPEGYKVSRKEKRNFPLILESPSPNQTSLYFCASRTLGGLVLEKLFFGSGTQLSVL.

This clone was seen a single time. The chain links TRBV19 to TRBJ2-7; 9 bases fit TRBD1. Trimming took 7 bases from V and 2 from J; bases not matched to a gene: 6. This CDR3 spans 14 amino acids. Germline-derived CDR1 and CDR2 are LNHDA and SQIVND (reference sequence). CDR3 coding DNA: TGTGCCAGTAATTCCGGGACAGGGCCCTACGAGCAGTACTTC. This codes for CASNSGTGPYEQYF.

With regard to this clone: This likely traces to a read error, being one base from a far larger clone. Other DNA variants within this sample encode the same CDR3. The chain joins TRBV28 to TRBJ2-1, with 13 bases lining up with TRBD2. Germline CDR1 and CDR2: MDHEN and SYDVKM. CDR3 length equals 16 residues. In DNA, the CDR3 is TGTGCTAGCAGTTTATGGACTAGCGGGAGTCGCAATGAGCAGTTCTTC. The encoded protein is CASSLWTSGSRNEQFF. Together with reference TRBV28 and TRBJ2-1, the CDR3 gives the full variable domain: DVKVTQSSRYLVKRTGEKVFLECVQDMDHENMFWYRQDPGLGLRLIYFSYDVKMKEKGDIPEGYSVSREKKERFSLILESASTNQTSMYLCASSLWTSGSRNEQFFGPGTRLTVL.

This clone appeared a few times. The chain joins TRBV30 to TRBJ1-5; 8 nucleotides line up with TRBD1. This CDR3 has 16 amino acids. Germline V gene sequence: CDR1 GTSNPN, CDR2 SVGIG (reference sequence). The ends lost 0 bases at V and 3 bases at J; junction bases unmatched: 7. Here the CDR3 reads CAWSVAVGQVNQPQHF. The CDR3 DNA is TGTGCCTGGAGTGTCGCCGTGGGACAGGTCAATCAGCCCCAGCATTTT.

In the case of this clone: The likely explanation is a read error, given a far larger clone one base away. The genes are TRBV28 and TRBJ1-1; the D is unclear. Trimming took off 6 bases at V and 4 bases at J, with 9 bases between the two ends. CDR3 length: 12 amino acids. Germline V gives CDR1 MDHEN, CDR2 SYDVKM. The CDR3 loop reads CASSSGPTEAFF. The DNA for the CDR3 is TGTGCCAGCAGCTCCGGACCCACTGAAGCTTTCTTT. Full variable domain (rest looked up from reference TRBV28 and TRBJ1-1): DVKVTQSSRYLVKRTGEKVFLECVQDMDHENMFWYRQDPGLGLRLIYFSYDVKMKEKGDIPEGYSVSREKKERFSLILESASTNQTSMYLCASSSGPTEAFFGQGTRLTVV.

The chain uses TRBV7-2 and TRBJ2-3; no firm D call. Trimming removed 1 base at V and 0 bases at J, with 5 bases between. Germline values: CDR1 SGHTA, CDR2 FQGNSA. This CDR3 has 14 residues. This CDR3 reads CASSLGPSTDTQYF. The CDR3 nucleotides are TGTGCCAGCAGCTTAGGGCCTAGCACAGATACGCAGTATTTT.

This clone has more than one count but fewer than ten. The chain carries TRBV11-2 and TRBJ1-1; D is ambiguous. This CDR3 comprises 14 residues. V lost 3 bases, J lost 5 bases, and 13 bases lay in between. Germline CDR1 SGHAT, CDR2 FQNNGV. The CDR3 reads CASSFSSLGTEAFF. DNA for the CDR3: TGTGCCAGCAGCTTCTCTTCCCTGGGTACTGAAGCTTTCTTT.

The gene calls are TRBV19 and TRBJ1-5; D is unresolved. Trimming removed 5 bases from V and 6 bases from J, with 5 bases in between. Germline loops: CDR1 LNHDA, CDR2 SQIVND (reference sequence). CDR3 length: 11 residues. CDR3 residues: CASSLGQPQHF. The CDR3 nucleotides read TGTGCCAGTAGTCTCGGTCAGCCCCAGCATTTT.

The chain has TRBV28 and TRBJ1-6; 7 bases are shared with TRBD1. V trimming: 5 bases; J trimming: 11 bases; junction bases outside the gene matches: 6. Per germline, CDR1 MDHEN and CDR2 SYDVKM. The CDR3 consists of 13 residues. CDR3: CASSPRQGTPLHF. Here the CDR3 DNA reads TGTGCCAGCAGTCCGCGACAGGGAACACCCCTCCACTTT. Looking up the rest from reference TRBV28 and TRBJ1-6 gives the full variable domain: DVKVTQSSRYLVKRTGEKVFLECVQDMDHENMFWYRQDPGLGLRLIYFSYDVKMKEKGDIPEGYSVSREKKERFSLILESASTNQTSMYLCASSPRQGTPLHFGNGTRLTVT.

With respect to this clone: A far larger clone is one base from this, pointing to a likely read error. In the same sample, other DNA sequences code for this CDR3. The chain carries TRBV5-1 and TRBJ2-6, with D unclear. The CDR3 sequence is 14 residues long. The V end was cut by 3 bases, the J end by 0 bases, with 4 bases between. Germline lookup yields CDR1 SGHRS and CDR2 YFSETQ. CDR3 DNA sequence: TGCGCCAGCAGCTCTAGCTCTGGGGCCAACGTCCTGACTTTC. This translates into CASSSSSGANVLTF.

CDR3 nucleotide sequence: TGTGCCATCAGCGGACAGGGGGGCTCTGGGGCCAACGTCCTGACTTTC. Protein product: CAISGQGGSGANVLTF. The chain joins TRBV10-3 to TRBJ2-6; 10 nucleotides align to TRBD1. CDR3 length: 16 amino acids. With 6 bases clipped from V and 0 bases from J, the junction kept 2 bases outside the gene matches. Germline CDR1 and CDR2: ENHRY and SYGVKD.

This chain links TRBV7-2 with TRBJ2-3, with no clear D. This CDR3 region has 14 residues. The germline V and J ends were trimmed by 1 base and 0 bases, with 5 bases remaining between them. Germline CDR1 and CDR2: SGHTA and FQGNSA. This CDR3 is CASSLDWSTDTQYF. In DNA form, the CDR3 reads TGTGCCAGCAGCTTAGACTGGAGCACAGATACGCAGTATTTT.

The rearrangement links TRBV19 to TRBJ1-2; perhaps TRBD1 as D (6 bases). Germline CDR1 and CDR2: LNHDA and SQIVND (reference sequence). This CDR3 is 13 amino acids long. V was clipped by 3 bases and J by 6 bases, with 11 bases between them. The CDR3 DNA is TGTGCCAGTAGTATCTCAGGGGACAATGGCTACACCTTC. This encodes CASSISGDNGYTF. Drawing the rest from reference TRBV19 and TRBJ1-2, the complete variable domain is DGGITQSPKYLFRKEGQNVTLSCEQNLNHDAMYWYRQDPGQGLRLIYYSQIVNDFQKGDIAEGYSVSREKKESFPLTVTSAQKNPTAFYLCASSISGDNGYTFGSGTRLTVV.

The chain combines TRBV9 with TRBJ2-1; unclear D gene. The CDR3 is made up of 16 amino acids. In germline, CDR1 is SGDLS, CDR2 YYNGEE. The germline V and J ends were trimmed by 0 bases and 0 bases, with 10 bases remaining between them. The CDR3 loop reads CASSVAGLPSYNEQFF. DNA for the CDR3: TGTGCCAGCAGCGTAGCGGGCCTCCCCTCCTACAATGAGCAGTTCTTC.

As to this clone: A read error is the likely source, as a far larger clone sits one nucleotide away. The identical CDR3 is also encoded by other nucleotide sequences in the sample. The chain joins TRBV25-1 to TRBJ2-2; 7 positions match TRBD1. Trimming removed 2 bases from V and 4 bases from J; junction bases left unmatched: 4. The CDR3 contains 15 residues. Germline CDR1 MGHDK, CDR2 SYGVNS. The CDR3 DNA sequence: TGTGCCAGCAGTGAAGGTGCAGGGGGCACCGGGGAGCTGTTTTTT. It encodes CASSEGAGGTGELFF.

DNA for the CDR3: TGTGCCAGCACCCCAGGGGGATCATGGGGCTACACCTTC. This gives the protein CASTPGGSWGYTF. The chain combines TRBV7-9 with TRBJ1-2; 7 bases match TRBD1. The germline CDR1 and CDR2 sequences are SEHNR and FQNEAQ (reference sequence). V gave up 7 bases and J gave up 8 bases; unmatched junction bases: 10. The CDR3 consists of 13 residues.